This passage covers 12 T cell receptor beta chains from one sample sequenced in a study of T cell responses to AZD1222 COVID-19 vaccine (dated by TCRdb to about 2021). Preparation of the library involved the immunoSEQ multiplex PCR assay. What TCRdb holds here is the immuneACCESS table cut down to in-frame rearrangements. Part of the clones is not present; checked against another copy, under half of the missing clones reflect an unresolved V gene, and the others are unexplained. The sample profile shows roughly 180,000 clones; 94% of them were found once. About 1.5% of the sample lies in the top ten. The time point label for this specimen denotes: about 28 days (+/-7) after the second vaccine dose. Sequenced material: peripheral blood, taken 28 days after the second AZD1222 dose. The receptors were sampled from an adult who received the AZD1222 COVID-19 vaccine.

V usage is TRBV18 and J usage is TRBJ2-7; TRBD1 or TRBD2 may be the D gene (5 bases each). From germline, CDR1 is KGHSH and CDR2 LQKENI. Trimming shortened V by 8 bases and J by 10 bases, and 24 bases separated the two germline ends. The CDR3 sequence is 14 residues long. CDR3 protein: CASGTSGTSSEQYF. The CDR3 nucleotides read TGTGCCAGCGGCACTTCCGGGACCTCCTCCGAACAGTACTTC.

This rearrangement joins TRBV3-1 (or the pseudogene TRBV3-2) to TRBJ2-6; D uncertain. V was trimmed by 6 bases and J by 4 bases, leaving 13 bases between them. Germline lookup yields CDR1 LGHDT and CDR2 YNNKEL (reference sequence). The CDR3 loop spans 15 amino acids. The CDR3 DNA is TGTGCCAGCAGTAACCAGTTGCGAGGGGCCAACGTCCTGACTTTC. The encoded protein is CASSNQLRGANVLTF.

The chain couples TRBV28 to TRBJ1-2, with D possibly matching TRBD1 (5 bases). This CDR3 spans 13 amino acids. Per germline, CDR1 MDHEN and CDR2 SYDVKM. V dropped 3 bases and J dropped 4 bases, with 9 bases sitting between them. The chain's CDR3 is CASSLSGSYGYTF. CDR3 nucleotides: TGTGCCAGCAGTTTGTCAGGGAGCTATGGCTACACCTTC.

The V gene is TRBV5-4, the J gene TRBJ2-1, with D perhaps given as TRBD1 or TRBD2 (5 bases each). This CDR3 is built from 11 residues. Germline CDR1 SGHNT, CDR2 YYREEE (reference sequence). Deletions cut 2 bases from V and 10 bases from J, with 7 bases between. In DNA, the CDR3 is TGTGCCAGCAGCTTTGGGGGAGAGCAGTTCTTC. It encodes CASSFGGEQFF.

The chain has TRBV3-1 (or the pseudogene TRBV3-2) and TRBJ1-1, with no clear D. V was pared by 0 bases and J by 4 bases, with 18 bases between. The germline V gene encodes CDR1 LGHDT and CDR2 YNNKEL (reference sequence). This CDR3 has 17 amino acids. CDR3 DNA: TGTGCCAGCAGCCAAGATCTTGCTAGGACGGCCCCCACTGAAGCTTTCTTT. This translates into CASSQDLARTAPTEAFF.

The V gene is TRBV27, the J gene TRBJ2-5; 9 nucleotides align to TRBD2. Trimming took 3 bases from V and 1 from J; bases not matched to a gene: 0. There are 14 residues in the CDR3. CDR1 and CDR2 from the germline V gene are MNHEY and SMNVEV (reference sequence). Here the CDR3 reads CASSFSGGQETQYF. CDR3 DNA: TGTGCCAGCAGTTTTAGCGGGGGCCAAGAGACCCAGTACTTC.

This clone was observed a single time. The chain links TRBV6-1 to TRBJ2-7, with D possibly matching TRBD2 (7 bases). This CDR3 contains 14 residues. Between the trimmed V and J ends, which lost 1 base and 7 bases, there was a span of 14 bases. CDR1 and CDR2 (germline): MNHNS, SASEGT. The DNA for the CDR3 is TGTGCCAGCAGTGAAGTTCGGGGGGCGGGGGAGCAGTACTTC. This encodes CASSEVRGAGEQYF.

V is TRBV6-5 and J is TRBJ1-1; 12 nucleotides match TRBD1. Trimming cost V 7 bases and J 11 bases; bases outside gene matches: 11. Germline V CDR1 and CDR2: MNHEY, SVGAGI. This CDR3 comprises 14 residues. As DNA, the CDR3 is TGTGCCAGCAATCAACCCGGGACAGGGGGCTTGGCTTTCTTT. Its protein product is CASNQPGTGGLAFF.

The rearrangement uses TRBV7-2 and TRBJ2-3, with a weak D call TRBD2 (5 bases). Trimming removed 6 bases at V and 6 bases at J, with 16 bases between. Germline V CDR1 and CDR2: SGHTA, FQGNSA. This CDR3 has 14 residues. CDR3 DNA sequence: TGTGCCAGCAGACTAGGGTACGGGTTGGATACGCAGTATTTT. Residues: CASRLGYGLDTQYF.

The chain combines TRBV5-5 with TRBJ1-1; D is ambiguous. Trimming cost V 0 bases and J 5 bases, with 11 bases left between them. CDR3 length equals 14 residues. CDR1 SGHKS and CDR2 YYEKEE come from the germline V gene (reference sequence). CDR3 coding DNA: TGTGCCAGCAGCTTGGCTCGTGCGGTGACTGAAGCTTTCTTT. Encoded protein: CASSLARAVTEAFF.

The J gene is TRBJ2-1, the V gene TRBV5-4; D is uncertain. Per the germline V gene, CDR1 is SGHNT and CDR2 is YYREEE (reference sequence). V was trimmed by 0 bases and J by 7 bases, leaving 11 bases between them. This CDR3 region has 14 residues. DNA for the CDR3: TGTGCCAGCAGCTTGGGTTGGGTTGGGAATGAGCAGTTCTTC. Translated, it gives CASSLGWVGNEQFF.

J is TRBJ2-5 and V is TRBV7-3; possibly TRBD1 for D (6 bases). Germline V CDR1 and CDR2: SGHTA, FQGTGA. V was shortened by 0 bases and J by 1 base, with 15 bases between the two germline ends. The CDR3 is 17 amino acids. CDR3 protein: CASSLTRLTGFQETQYF. In DNA, the CDR3 is TGTGCCAGCAGCTTAACGCGCCTAACAGGGTTCCAAGAGACCCAGTACTTC. Combining the CDR3 with reference TRBV7-3 and TRBJ2-5 gives the whole variable domain GAGVSQTPSNKVTEKGKYVELRCDPISGHTALYWYRQSLGQGPEFLIYFQGTGAADDSGLPNDRFFAVRPEGSVSTLKIQRTERGDSAVYLCASSLTRLTGFQETQYFGPGTRLLVL.